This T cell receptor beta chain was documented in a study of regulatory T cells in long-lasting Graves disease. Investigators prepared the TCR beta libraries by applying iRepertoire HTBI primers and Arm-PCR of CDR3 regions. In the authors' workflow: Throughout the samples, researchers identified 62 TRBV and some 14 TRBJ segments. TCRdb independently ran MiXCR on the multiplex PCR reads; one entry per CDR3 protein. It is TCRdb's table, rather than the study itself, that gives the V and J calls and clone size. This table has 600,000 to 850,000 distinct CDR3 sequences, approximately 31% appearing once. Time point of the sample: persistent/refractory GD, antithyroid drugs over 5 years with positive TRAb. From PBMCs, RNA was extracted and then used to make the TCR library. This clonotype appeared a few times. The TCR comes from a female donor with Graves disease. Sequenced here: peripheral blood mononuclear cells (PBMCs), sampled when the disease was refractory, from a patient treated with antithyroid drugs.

CDR3 in amino acids: CSASGVVGGSPYEQYF. The CDR3, as DNA: TGCAGTGCTAGCGGGGTGGTGGGAGGGTCCCCCTACGAGCAGTACTTC. The rearrangement joins TRBV20-1 to TRBJ2-7; TRBD2 matches at 7 bases. Unmatched junction bases numbered 13, after V lost 3 bases and J lost 2 bases. Germline V gene sequence: CDR1 DFQATT, CDR2 SNEGSKA (reference sequence). CDR3 size: 16 residues.